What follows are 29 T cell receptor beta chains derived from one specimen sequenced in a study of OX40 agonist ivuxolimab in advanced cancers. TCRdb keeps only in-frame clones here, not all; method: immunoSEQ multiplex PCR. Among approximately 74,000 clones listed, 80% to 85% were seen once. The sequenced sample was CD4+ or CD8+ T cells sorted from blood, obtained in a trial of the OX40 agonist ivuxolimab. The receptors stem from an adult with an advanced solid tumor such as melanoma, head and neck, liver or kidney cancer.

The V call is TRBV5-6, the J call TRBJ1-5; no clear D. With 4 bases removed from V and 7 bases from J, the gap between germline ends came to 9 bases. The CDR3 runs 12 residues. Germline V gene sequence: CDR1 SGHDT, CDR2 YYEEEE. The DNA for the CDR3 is TGTGCCAGCAGCGTTGACGGACAGCCCCAGCATTTT. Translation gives CASSVDGQPQHF.

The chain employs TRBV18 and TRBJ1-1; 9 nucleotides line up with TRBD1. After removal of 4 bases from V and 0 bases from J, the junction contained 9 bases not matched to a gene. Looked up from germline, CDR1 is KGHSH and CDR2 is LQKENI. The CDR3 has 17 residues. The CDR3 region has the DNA TGTGCCAGCTCACTGAGGGGGACAGGGACCTTGAACACTGAAGCTTTCTTT. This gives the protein CASSLRGTGTLNTEAFF.

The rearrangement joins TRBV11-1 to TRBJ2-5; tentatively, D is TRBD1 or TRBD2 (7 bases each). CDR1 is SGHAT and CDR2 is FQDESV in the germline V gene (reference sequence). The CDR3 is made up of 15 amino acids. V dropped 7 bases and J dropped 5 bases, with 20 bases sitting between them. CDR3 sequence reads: CASTEDVRGGETQYF. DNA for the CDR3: TGTGCCAGCACCGAAGACGTCAGGGGGGGGGAGACCCAGTACTTC.

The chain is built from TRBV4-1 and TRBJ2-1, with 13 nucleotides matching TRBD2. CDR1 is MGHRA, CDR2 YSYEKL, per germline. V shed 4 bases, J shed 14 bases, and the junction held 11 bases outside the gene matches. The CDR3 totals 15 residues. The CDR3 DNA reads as TGCGCCAGCAGCCCCCGGTCACTAGCGGGGGGGCAGGAGTTCTTC. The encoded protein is CASSPRSLAGGQEFF.

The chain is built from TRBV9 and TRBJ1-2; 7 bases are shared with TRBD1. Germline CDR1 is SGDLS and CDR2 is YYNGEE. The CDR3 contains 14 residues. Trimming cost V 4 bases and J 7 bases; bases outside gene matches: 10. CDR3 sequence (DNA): TGTGCCAGCAGCACCTCGGGAGGGGGCGGTGGCTACACCTTC. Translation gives CASSTSGGGGGYTF.

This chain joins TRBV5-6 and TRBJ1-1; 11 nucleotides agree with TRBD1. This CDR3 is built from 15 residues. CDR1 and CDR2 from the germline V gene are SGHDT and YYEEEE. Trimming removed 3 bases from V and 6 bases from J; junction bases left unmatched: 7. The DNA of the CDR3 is TGTGCCAGCAGCTGGGACAGGGGGAGGGAAGCTGAAGCTTTCTTT. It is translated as CASSWDRGREAEAFF.

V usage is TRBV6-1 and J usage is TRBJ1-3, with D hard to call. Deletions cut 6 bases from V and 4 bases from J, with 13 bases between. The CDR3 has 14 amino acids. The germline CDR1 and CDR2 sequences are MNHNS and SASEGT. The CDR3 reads CASSLGLGGNTIYF. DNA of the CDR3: TGTGCCAGCAGCCTCGGGCTGGGGGGAAACACCATATATTTT.

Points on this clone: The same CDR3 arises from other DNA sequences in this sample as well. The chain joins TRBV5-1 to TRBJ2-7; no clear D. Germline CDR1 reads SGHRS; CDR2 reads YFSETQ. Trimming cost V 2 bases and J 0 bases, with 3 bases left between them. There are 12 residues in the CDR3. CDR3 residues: CASSLPSYEQYF. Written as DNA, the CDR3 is TGCGCCAGCAGCTTACCCTCCTACGAGCAGTACTTC.

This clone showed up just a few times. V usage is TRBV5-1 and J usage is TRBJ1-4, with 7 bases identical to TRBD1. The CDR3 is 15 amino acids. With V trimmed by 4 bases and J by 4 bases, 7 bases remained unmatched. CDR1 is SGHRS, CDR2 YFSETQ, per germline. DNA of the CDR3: TGCGCCAGCAGCACCGACAGGGTCGGTAATGAAAAACTGTTTTTT. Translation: CASSTDRVGNEKLFF.

CDR3 sequence: CASSLELRAPYGYTF. CDR3 DNA sequence: TGCGCCAGCAGCCTGGAGCTCAGGGCCCCCTATGGCTACACCTTC. V usage is TRBV5-1 and J usage is TRBJ1-2; D perhaps matches TRBD1 (5 bases). This CDR3 has 15 residues. Germline V gene sequence: CDR1 SGHRS, CDR2 YFSETQ. V was pared by 4 bases and J by 4 bases, with 17 bases between.

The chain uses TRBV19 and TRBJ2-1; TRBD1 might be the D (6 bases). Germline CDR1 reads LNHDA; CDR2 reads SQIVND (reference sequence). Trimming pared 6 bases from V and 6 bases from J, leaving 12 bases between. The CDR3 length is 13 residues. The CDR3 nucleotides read TGTGCCAGTAGCACTACAGGGCGCAATGAGCAGTTCTTC. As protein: CASSTTGRNEQFF.

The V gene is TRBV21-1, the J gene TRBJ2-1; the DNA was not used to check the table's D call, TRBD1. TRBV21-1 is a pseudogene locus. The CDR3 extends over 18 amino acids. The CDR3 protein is CASSPRRQGILGYNEQFF. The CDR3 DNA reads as TGTGCCAGCAGCCCGCGACGGCAGGGGATATTGGGCTACAATGAGCAGTTCTTC.

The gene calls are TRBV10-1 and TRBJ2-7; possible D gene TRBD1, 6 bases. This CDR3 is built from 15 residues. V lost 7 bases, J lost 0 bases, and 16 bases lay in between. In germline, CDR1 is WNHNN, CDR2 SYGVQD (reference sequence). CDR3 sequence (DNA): TGCGCCAGCAACCAACAGGGCCGGTTCTCCTACGAGCAGTACTTC. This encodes CASNQQGRFSYEQYF.

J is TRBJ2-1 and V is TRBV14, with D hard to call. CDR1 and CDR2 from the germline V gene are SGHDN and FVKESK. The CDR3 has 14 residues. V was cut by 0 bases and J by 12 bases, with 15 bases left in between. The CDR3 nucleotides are TGTGCCAGCAGCCAAGATCTGCAGGCTATCGGGCAGTTCTTC. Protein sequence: CASSQDLQAIGQFF.

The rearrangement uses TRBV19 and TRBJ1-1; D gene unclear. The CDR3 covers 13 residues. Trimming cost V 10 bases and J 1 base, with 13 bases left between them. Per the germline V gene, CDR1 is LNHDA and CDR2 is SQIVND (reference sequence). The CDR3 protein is CAIRSRGNTEAFF. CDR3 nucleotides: TGTGCCATAAGGTCCCGGGGGAACACTGAAGCTTTCTTT.

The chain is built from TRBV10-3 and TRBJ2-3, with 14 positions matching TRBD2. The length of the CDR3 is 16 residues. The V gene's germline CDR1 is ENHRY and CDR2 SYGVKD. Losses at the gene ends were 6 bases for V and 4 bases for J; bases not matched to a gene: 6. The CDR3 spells CAISRGTSGGPDTQYF. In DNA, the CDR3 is TGTGCCATCAGCCGGGGGACTAGCGGGGGACCAGATACGCAGTATTTT.

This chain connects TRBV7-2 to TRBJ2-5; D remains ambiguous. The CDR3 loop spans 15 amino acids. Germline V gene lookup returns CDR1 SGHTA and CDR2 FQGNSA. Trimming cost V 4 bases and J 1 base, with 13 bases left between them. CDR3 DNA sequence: TGTGCCAGCAGCTGGGCGAGGCCCCCCCAAGAGACCCAGTACTTC. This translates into CASSWARPPQETQYF.

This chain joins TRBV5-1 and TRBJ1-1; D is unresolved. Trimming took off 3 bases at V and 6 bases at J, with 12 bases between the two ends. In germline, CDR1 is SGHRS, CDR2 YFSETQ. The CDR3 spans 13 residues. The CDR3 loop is CASSSGISPEAFF. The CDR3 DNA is TGCGCCAGCAGCTCCGGGATTTCCCCTGAAGCTTTCTTT. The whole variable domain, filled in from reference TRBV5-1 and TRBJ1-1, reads KAGVTQTPRYLIKTRGQQVTLSCSPISGHRSVSWYQQTPGQGLQFLFEYFSETQRNKGNFPGRFSGRQFSNSRSEMNVSTLELGDSALYLCASSSGISPEAFFGQGTRLTVV.

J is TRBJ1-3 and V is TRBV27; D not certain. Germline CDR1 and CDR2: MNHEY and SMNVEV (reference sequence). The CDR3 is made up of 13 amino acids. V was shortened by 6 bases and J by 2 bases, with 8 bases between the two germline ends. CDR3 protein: CASRGLAGNTIYF. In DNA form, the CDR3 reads TGTGCCAGCAGGGGCTTGGCTGGAAACACCATATATTTT.

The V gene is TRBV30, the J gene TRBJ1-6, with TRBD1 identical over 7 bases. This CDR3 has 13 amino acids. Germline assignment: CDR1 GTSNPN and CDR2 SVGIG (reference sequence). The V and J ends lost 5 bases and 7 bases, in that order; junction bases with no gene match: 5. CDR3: CAWADRVNSPLHF. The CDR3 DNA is TGTGCCTGGGCTGACAGGGTAAATTCACCCCTCCACTTT.

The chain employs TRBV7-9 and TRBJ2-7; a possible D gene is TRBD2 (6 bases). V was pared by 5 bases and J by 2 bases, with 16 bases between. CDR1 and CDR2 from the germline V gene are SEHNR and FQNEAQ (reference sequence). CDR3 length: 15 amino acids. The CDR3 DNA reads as TGTGCCAGCAGCCCCCTATCCGGGAGTCCCTACGAGCAGTACTTC. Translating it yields CASSPLSGSPYEQYF.

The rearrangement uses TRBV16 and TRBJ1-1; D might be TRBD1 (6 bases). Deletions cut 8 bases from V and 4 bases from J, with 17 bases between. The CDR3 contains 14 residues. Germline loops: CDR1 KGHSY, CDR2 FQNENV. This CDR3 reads CASGPWGRITEAFF. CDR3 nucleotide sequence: TGTGCCAGCGGCCCCTGGGGGCGGATCACTGAAGCTTTCTTT.

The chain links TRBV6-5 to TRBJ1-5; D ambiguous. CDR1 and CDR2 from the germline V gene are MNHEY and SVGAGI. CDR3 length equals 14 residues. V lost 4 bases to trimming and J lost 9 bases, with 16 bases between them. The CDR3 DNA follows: TGTGCCAGCAGTTCCCTGGGAGGTACTCGGCCCCAGCATTTT. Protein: CASSSLGGTRPQHF.

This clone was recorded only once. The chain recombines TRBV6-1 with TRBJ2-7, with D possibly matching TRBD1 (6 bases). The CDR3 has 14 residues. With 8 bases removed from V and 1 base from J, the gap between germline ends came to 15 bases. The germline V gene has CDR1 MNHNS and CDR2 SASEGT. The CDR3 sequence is CASEDQGWSYEQYF. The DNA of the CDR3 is TGTGCCAGCGAGGATCAGGGGTGGTCCTACGAGCAGTACTTC.

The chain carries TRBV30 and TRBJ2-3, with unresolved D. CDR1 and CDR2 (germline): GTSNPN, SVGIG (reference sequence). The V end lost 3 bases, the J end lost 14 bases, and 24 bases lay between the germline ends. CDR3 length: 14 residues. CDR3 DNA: TGTGCCTGGAGAGCCGGTACTTCAGGAGTGTTGTTGTATTTT. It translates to CAWRAGTSGVLLYF.

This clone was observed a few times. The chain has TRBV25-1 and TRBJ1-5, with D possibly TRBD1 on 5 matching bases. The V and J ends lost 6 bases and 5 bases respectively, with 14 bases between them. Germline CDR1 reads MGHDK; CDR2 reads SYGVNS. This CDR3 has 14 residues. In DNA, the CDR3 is TGTGCCAGCAGCCGGAGGGGTGATCATCAGCCCCAGCATTTT. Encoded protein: CASSRRGDHQPQHF.

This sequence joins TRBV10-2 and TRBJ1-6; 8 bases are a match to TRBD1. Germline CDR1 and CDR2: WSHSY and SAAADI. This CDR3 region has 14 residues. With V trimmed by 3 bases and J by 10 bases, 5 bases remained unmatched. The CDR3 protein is CASSEPTGESPLHF. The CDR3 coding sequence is TGCGCCAGCAGTGAACCGACAGGGGAATCACCCCTCCACTTT.

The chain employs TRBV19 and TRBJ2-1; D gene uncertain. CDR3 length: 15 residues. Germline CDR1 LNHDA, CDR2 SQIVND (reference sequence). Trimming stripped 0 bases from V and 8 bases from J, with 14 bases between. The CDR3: CASSIEGLRVDEQFF. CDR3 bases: TGTGCCAGTAGTATAGAAGGCCTGCGAGTAGATGAGCAGTTCTTC. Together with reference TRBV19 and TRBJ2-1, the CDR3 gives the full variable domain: DGGITQSPKYLFRKEGQNVTLSCEQNLNHDAMYWYRQDPGQGLRLIYYSQIVNDFQKGDIAEGYSVSREKKESFPLTVTSAQKNPTAFYLCASSIEGLRVDEQFFGPGTRLTVL.

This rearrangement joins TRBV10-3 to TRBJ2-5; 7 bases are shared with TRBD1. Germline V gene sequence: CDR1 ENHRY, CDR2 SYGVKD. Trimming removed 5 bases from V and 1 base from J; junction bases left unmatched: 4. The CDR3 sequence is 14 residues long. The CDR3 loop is CAISKRDSQETQYF. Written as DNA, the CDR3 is TGTGCCATCAGTAAGAGGGACAGCCAAGAGACCCAGTACTTC.